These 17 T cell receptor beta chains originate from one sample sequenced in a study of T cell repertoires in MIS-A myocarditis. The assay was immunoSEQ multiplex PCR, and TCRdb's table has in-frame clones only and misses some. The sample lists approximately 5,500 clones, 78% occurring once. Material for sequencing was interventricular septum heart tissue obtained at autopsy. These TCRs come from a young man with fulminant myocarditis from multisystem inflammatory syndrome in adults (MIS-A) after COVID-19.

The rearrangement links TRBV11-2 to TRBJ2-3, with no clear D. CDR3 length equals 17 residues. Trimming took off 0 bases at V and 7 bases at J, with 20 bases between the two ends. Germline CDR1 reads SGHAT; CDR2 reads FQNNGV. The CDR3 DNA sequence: TGTGCCAGCAGCTTAGATCGTAGGGCCCGAGCCCGATATACGCAGTATTTT. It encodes CASSLDRRARARYTQYF.

The CDR3 DNA is TGTGCCAGCAGCTTAGATTCTACGGGGAATGAGCAGTTCTTC. The encoded protein is CASSLDSTGNEQFF. This chain links TRBV7-9 with TRBJ2-1; TRBD2 might be the D (5 bases). CDR1 and CDR2 (germline): SEHNR, FQNEAQ (reference sequence). This CDR3 is built from 14 residues. V was pared by 1 base and J by 7 bases, with 11 bases between.

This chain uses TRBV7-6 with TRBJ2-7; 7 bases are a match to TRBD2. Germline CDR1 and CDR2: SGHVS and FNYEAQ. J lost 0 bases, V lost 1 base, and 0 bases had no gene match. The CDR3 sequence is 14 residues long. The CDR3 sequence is CASSLGEGSYEQYF. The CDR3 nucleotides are TGTGCCAGCAGCTTAGGGGAGGGCTCCTACGAGCAGTACTTC.

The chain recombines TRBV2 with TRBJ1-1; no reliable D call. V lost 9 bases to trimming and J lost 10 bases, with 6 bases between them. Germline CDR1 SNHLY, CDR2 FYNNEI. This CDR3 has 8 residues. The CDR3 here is CASGRAFF. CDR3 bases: TGTGCCAGTGGTCGAGCTTTCTTT.

In nucleotides, the CDR3 is TGCGCCAGCAGTGAGTCTTACTATGGCTACACCTTC. As protein: CASSESYYGYTF. V and J are TRBV10-2 and TRBJ1-2; D is undetermined. Germline lookup yields CDR1 WSHSY and CDR2 SAAADI. This CDR3 has 12 amino acids. The germline V and J ends were trimmed by 0 bases and 3 bases, with 2 bases remaining between them.

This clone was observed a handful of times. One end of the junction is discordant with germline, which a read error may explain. CDR3 protein: CSVVGGFF. CDR3 DNA sequence: TGCAGCGTTGTGGGTGGTTTTTTT. The chain has TRBV29-1 and TRBJ1-1, with D unclear. The germline CDR1 and CDR2 sequences are SQVTM and ANQGSEA. The length of the CDR3 is 8 residues. Full variable domain (outside the CDR3, taken from reference TRBV29-1 and TRBJ1-1): SAVISQKPSRDICQRGTSLTIQCQVDSQVTMMFWYRQQPGQSLTLIATANQGSEATYESGFVIDKFPISRPNLTFSTLTVSNMSPEDSSIYLCSVVGGFFGQGTRLTVV.

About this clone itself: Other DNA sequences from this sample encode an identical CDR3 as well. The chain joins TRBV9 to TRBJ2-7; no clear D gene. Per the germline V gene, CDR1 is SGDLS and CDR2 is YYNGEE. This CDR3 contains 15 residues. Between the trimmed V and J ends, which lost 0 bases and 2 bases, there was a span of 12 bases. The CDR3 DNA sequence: TGTGCCAGCAGCGTAGGTCCGGACGTGACCTACGAGCAGTACTTC. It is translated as CASSVGPDVTYEQYF.

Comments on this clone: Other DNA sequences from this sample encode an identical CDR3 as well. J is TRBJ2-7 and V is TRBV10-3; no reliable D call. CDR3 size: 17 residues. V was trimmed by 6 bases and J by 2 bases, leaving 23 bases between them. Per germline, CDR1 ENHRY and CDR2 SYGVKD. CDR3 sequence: CAISKLEGRQAAYEQYF. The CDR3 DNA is TGTGCCATCAGCAAACTCGAAGGACGGCAGGCCGCCTACGAGCAGTACTTC.

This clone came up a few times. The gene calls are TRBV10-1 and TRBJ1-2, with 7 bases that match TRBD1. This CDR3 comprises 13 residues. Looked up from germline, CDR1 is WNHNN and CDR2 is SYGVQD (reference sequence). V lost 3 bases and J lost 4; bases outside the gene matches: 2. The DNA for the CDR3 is TGCGCCAGCAGTGATCGGACAGGCTATGGCTACACCTTC. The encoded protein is CASSDRTGYGYTF.

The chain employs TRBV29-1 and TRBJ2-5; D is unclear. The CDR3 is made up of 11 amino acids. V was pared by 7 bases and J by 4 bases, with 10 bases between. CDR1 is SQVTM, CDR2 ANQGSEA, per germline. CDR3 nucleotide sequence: TGCAGCGCCTCGTTATCAGAGACCCAGTACTTC. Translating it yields CSASLSETQYF.

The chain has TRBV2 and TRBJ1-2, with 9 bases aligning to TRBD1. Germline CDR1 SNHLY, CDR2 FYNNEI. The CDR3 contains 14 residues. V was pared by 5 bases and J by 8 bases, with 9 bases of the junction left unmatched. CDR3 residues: CASSPRTGDGGYTF. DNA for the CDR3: TGTGCCAGCAGTCCCCGGACAGGGGACGGGGGCTACACCTTC.

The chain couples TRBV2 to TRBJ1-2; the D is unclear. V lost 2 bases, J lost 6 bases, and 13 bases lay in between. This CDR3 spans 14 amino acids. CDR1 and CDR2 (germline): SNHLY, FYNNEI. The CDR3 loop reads CASSETQSGDGYTF. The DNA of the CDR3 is TGTGCCAGCAGTGAAACTCAGTCTGGGGATGGCTACACCTTC.

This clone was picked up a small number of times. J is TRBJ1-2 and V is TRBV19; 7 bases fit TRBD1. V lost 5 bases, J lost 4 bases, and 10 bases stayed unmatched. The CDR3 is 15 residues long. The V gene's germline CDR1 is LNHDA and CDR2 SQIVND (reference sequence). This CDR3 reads CASSPWDSIPYGYTF. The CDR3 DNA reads TGTGCCAGTAGTCCGTGGGACAGTATTCCCTATGGCTACACCTTC.

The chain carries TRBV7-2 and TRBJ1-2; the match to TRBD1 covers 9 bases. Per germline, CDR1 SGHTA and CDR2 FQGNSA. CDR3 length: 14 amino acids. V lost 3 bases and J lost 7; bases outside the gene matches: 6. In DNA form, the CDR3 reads TGTGCCAGCAGCTTGCAACAGGGGGCGGTTGGCTACACCTTC. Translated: CASSLQQGAVGYTF.

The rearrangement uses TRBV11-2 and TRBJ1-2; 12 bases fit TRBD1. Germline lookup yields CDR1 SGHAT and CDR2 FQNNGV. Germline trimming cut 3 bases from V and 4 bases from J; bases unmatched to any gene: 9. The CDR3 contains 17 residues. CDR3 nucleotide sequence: TGTGCCAGCAGCTTGGGGACAGGGGGCGCGAGTTCCTATGGCTACACCTTC. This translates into CASSLGTGGASSYGYTF.

CDR3 sequence (DNA): TGCGCCAGCAGCTTCTGGGGGGGACAAGAGACCCAGTACTTC. It translates to CASSFWGGQETQYF. The rearrangement joins TRBV5-1 to TRBJ2-5; 7 nucleotides match TRBD2. The CDR3 totals 14 residues. From germline, CDR1 is SGHRS and CDR2 YFSETQ. J gave up 2 bases and V 2 bases, and 3 bases lay outside the gene matches.

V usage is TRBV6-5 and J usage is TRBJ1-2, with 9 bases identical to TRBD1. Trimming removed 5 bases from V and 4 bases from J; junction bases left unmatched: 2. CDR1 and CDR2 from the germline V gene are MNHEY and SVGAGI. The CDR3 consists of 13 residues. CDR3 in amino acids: CASSPDRGYGYTF. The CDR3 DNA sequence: TGTGCCAGCAGTCCGGACAGGGGCTATGGCTACACCTTC.